Following are 10 T cell receptor beta chains from one sample sequenced in a study of T cell clonotyping in hematopoietic cell transplantation. Time point denoted: recipient sample about 28 days before transplant, after cytoreduction. The protocol was immunoSEQ multiplex PCR, while the TCRdb copy is restricted to in-frame clones and leaves out a portion. The table has about 7,100 clones, around 88% seen once. Source: peripheral blood mononuclear cells, taken before stem cell transplant. Source of these receptors: a man aged 25 to 45 with acute myeloid leukemia. Some clones in this sample may be carry-over from other donors' samples.

The chain joins TRBV6-5 to TRBJ1-1, with no clear D. Deletions cut 7 bases from V and 4 bases from J, with 16 bases between. The germline gives CDR1 MNHEY, CDR2 SVGAGI. This CDR3 comprises 14 residues. The CDR3 protein is CASIPGEGGTEAFF. The CDR3 DNA sequence: TGTGCCAGCATTCCCGGGGAGGGAGGCACTGAAGCTTTCTTT.

This clone appeared a few times. The CDR3 here is CASSQGDSPFSYEQYF. The DNA of the CDR3 is TGCGCCAGCAGCCAAGGGGACAGTCCTTTTTCCTACGAGCAGTACTTC. This chain links TRBV4-1 with TRBJ2-7, with 7 bases that match TRBD1. V dropped 1 base and J dropped 1; count of bases not matched to a gene: 7. Germline loops: CDR1 MGHRA, CDR2 YSYEKL. CDR3 length: 16 amino acids.

This clone was counted between two and nine times. The chain uses TRBV6-1 and TRBJ1-4; TRBD1 is a possible D gene (5 bases). Deletions cut 2 bases from V and 5 bases from J, with 12 bases between. The CDR3 extends over 15 amino acids. CDR1 and CDR2 (germline): MNHNS, SASEGT. DNA of the CDR3: TGTGCCAGCAGTGAACATAGGGGAGAAAATGAAAAACTGTTTTTT. It specifies CASSEHRGENEKLFF.

This chain joins TRBV9 and TRBJ2-2; D may be TRBD1 or TRBD2 (5 bases each). Trimming shortened V by 4 bases and J by 4 bases, and 20 bases separated the two germline ends. The CDR3 runs to 17 residues. Germline V gene lookup returns CDR1 SGDLS and CDR2 YYNGEE. In DNA, the CDR3 is TGTGCCAGCAGCATCCTACGGGCAGGGAGCCTCACCGGGGAGCTGTTTTTT. Its translation: CASSILRAGSLTGELFF.

Turning to this clone: The missing conserved phenylalanine or tryptophan at the end of this CDR3 makes a read error likely. The chain combines TRBV7-9 with TRBJ1-2, with D unresolved. Deletions cut 3 bases from V and 6 bases from J, with 14 bases between. The CDR3 totals 14 residues. Germline V gene lookup returns CDR1 SEHNR and CDR2 FQNEAQ (reference sequence). The CDR3 bases are TGTGCCAGCAGCTTGAGGGCGGTAGTCGATGGCTACACCCTC. Translated: CASSLRAVVDGYTL.

V and J are TRBV19 and TRBJ1-5; D remains unclear. With 7 bases removed from V and 4 bases from J, the gap between germline ends came to 17 bases. Germline V gene data show CDR1 as LNHDA and CDR2 as SQIVND (reference sequence). The CDR3 runs to 15 residues. CDR3 amino acids: CASTRHGSLNQPQHF. The CDR3 bases are TGTGCCAGTACGAGGCACGGGTCCCTTAATCAGCCCCAGCATTTT.

This clone was seen just once. The rearrangement uses TRBV15 and TRBJ2-1, with a tentative D call TRBD2 (5 bases). Germline CDR1 and CDR2: LNHNV and YYDKDF (reference sequence). Trimming pared 4 bases from V and 15 bases from J, leaving 22 bases between. This CDR3 has 14 amino acids. The CDR3 bases are TGTGCCACCAGCACCCGGTCAACCGGGGTTATTCTGTTCTTC. It translates to CATSTRSTGVILFF.

J is TRBJ1-1 and V is TRBV6-5; D is uncertain. The length of the CDR3 is 11 residues. Germline V gene data show CDR1 as MNHEY and CDR2 as SVGAGI. With 6 bases removed from V and 8 bases from J, the gap between germline ends came to 10 bases. CDR3 coding DNA: TGTGCCAGCAGGAAACAGTTCGAAGCTTTCTTT. Its translation is CASRKQFEAFF.

CDR3 sequence (DNA): TGTGCCAGTTCGAACCAGGCCGCTGGGGTAGGGACCCAGTACTTC. It codes for CASSNQAAGVGTQYF. This sequence joins TRBV2 and TRBJ2-5, with no clear D. Deletions cut 9 bases from V and 7 bases from J, with 24 bases between. Germline loops: CDR1 SNHLY, CDR2 FYNNEI. The CDR3 length is 15 residues.

The rearrangement joins TRBV30 to TRBJ2-7, with TRBD1 identical over 8 bases. After removal of 2 bases from V and 6 bases from J, the junction contained 12 bases not matched to a gene. Germline lookup yields CDR1 GTSNPN and CDR2 SVGIG (reference sequence). The CDR3 covers 15 residues. The DNA of the CDR3 is TGTGCCTGGAGTCCCTCCGACAGGGGATGGGGCGAGCAGTACTTC. It is translated as CAWSPSDRGWGEQYF. Together with reference TRBV30 and TRBJ2-7, the CDR3 gives the full variable domain: SQTIHQWPATLVQPVGSPLSLECTVEGTSNPNLYWYRQAAGRGLQLLFYSVGIGQISSEVPQNLSASRPQDRQFILSSKKLLLSDSGFYLCAWSPSDRGWGEQYFGPGTRLTVT.